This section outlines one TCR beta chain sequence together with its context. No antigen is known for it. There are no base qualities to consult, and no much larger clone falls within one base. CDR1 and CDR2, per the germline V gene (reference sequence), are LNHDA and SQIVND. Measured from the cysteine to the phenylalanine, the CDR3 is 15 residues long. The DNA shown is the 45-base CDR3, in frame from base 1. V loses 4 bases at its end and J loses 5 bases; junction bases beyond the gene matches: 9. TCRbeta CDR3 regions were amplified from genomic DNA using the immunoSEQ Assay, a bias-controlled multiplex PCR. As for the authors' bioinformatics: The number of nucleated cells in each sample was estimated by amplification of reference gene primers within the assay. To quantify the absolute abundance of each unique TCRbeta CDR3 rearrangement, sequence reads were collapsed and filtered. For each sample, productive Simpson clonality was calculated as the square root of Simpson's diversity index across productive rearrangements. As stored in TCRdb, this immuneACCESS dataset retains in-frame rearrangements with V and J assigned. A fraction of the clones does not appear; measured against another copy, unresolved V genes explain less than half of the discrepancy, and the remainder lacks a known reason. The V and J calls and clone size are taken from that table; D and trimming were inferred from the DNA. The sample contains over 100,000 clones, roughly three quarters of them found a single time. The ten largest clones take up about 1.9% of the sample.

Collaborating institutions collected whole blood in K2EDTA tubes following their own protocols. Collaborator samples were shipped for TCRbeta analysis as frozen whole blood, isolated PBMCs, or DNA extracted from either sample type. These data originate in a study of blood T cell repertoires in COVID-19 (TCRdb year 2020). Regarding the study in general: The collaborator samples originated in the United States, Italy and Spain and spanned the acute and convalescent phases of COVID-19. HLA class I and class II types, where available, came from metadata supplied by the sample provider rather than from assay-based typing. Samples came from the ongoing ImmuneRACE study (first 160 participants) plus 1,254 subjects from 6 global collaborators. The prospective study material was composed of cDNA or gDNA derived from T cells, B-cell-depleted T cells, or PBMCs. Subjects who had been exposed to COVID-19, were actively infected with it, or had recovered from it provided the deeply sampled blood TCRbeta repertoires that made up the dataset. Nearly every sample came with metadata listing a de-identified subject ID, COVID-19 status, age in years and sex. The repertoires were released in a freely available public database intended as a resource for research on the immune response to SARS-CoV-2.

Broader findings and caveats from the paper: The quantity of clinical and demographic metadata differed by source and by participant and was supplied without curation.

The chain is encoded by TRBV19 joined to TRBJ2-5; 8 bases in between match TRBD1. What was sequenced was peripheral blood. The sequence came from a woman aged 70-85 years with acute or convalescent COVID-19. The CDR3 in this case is CASSTAGGAGETQYF. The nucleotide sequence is TGTGCCAGTAGTACGGCAGGGGGCGCGGGGGAGACCCAGTACTTC.